Presented here are 13 T cell receptor beta chains from one specimen sequenced in a study of technical replicates of blood from a handful of donors. This table comes from immunoSEQ multiplex PCR, and its TCRdb copy is limited to in-frame clones, with some not included. The top ten hold around 0.4% of the sample, which has more than 65,000 clones, around 92% seen once. Sequencing input: T cells isolated from PBMCs. All receptors derive from a human donor in good health.

The CDR3 sequence is CASSQVTGGSGTEAFF. The CDR3 bases are TGTGCCAGCAGTCAAGTGACAGGGGGCAGTGGTACTGAAGCTTTCTTT. The chain employs TRBV6-1 and TRBJ1-1; 10 bases map to TRBD1. Germline V gene sequence: CDR1 MNHNS, CDR2 SASEGT. The CDR3 is made up of 16 amino acids. V dropped 5 bases and J dropped 5; count of bases not matched to a gene: 11.

This chain links TRBV11-3 with TRBJ2-1; 8 positions agree with TRBD2. Germline-derived CDR1 and CDR2 are SGHNT and YENEEA. V was pared by 1 base and J by 4 bases, with 6 bases of the junction left unmatched. This CDR3 contains 16 residues. CDR3 DNA: TGTGCCAGCAGCTTAGGTCCCAGCGGGAGTTACAATGAGCAGTTCTTC. Protein sequence: CASSLGPSGSYNEQFF.

The chain combines TRBV5-6 with TRBJ2-5, with D perhaps matching TRBD2 (6 bases). V was cut by 6 bases and J by 5 bases, with 17 bases left in between. The CDR3 runs to 14 residues. Per the germline V gene, CDR1 is SGHDT and CDR2 is YYEEEE. The CDR3 loop reads CASIHTPGAETQYF. The CDR3 DNA follows: TGTGCCAGCATCCACACCCCGGGAGCCGAGACCCAGTACTTC.

This clone was seen a single time. V and J are TRBV18 and TRBJ2-3; 8 bases agree with TRBD1. The V gene's germline CDR1 is KGHSH and CDR2 LQKENI. This CDR3 is 14 amino acids long. V lost 2 bases, J lost 5 bases, and 3 bases stayed unmatched. The CDR3: CASSPDRGKDTQYF. As DNA, the CDR3 is TGTGCCAGCTCACCAGACAGGGGAAAAGATACGCAGTATTTT.

The genes are TRBV9 and TRBJ2-7, with 10 bases aligning to TRBD1. This CDR3 region has 15 residues. CDR1 is SGDLS and CDR2 is YYNGEE in the germline V gene. The J segment lost 6 bases and the V segment lost 0 bases, leaving 6 bases of the junction unmatched. CDR3 coding DNA: TGTGCCAGCAGCGTAGGTCCGGACAGGGGGGGCGAGCAGTACTTC. It translates to CASSVGPDRGGEQYF. The full variable domain, its missing parts supplied by reference TRBV9 and TRBJ2-7, is DSGVTQTPKHLITATGQRVTLRCSPRSGDLSVYWYQQSLDQGLQFLIQYYNGEERAKGNILERFSAQQFPDLHSELNLSSLELGDSALYFCASSVGPDRGGEQYFGPGTRLTVT.

This chain uses TRBV7-6 with TRBJ2-5; D is unclear. The CDR3 covers 12 residues. The germline V gene has CDR1 SGHVS and CDR2 FNYEAQ. V was trimmed by 5 bases and J by 4 bases, leaving 8 bases between them. CDR3 residues: CASSLPSETQYF. The DNA for the CDR3 is TGTGCCAGCAGCCTCCCTTCAGAGACCCAGTACTTC.

This chain joins TRBV28 and TRBJ1-1; TRBD1 is a possible D gene (5 bases). The V end lost 6 bases, the J end lost 1 base, and 15 bases lay between the germline ends. The CDR3 has 15 amino acids. Germline CDR1 and CDR2: MDHEN and SYDVKM. CDR3 DNA sequence: TGTGCCAGCAGGAAACCAGGGTTGGGGAACACTGAAGCTTTCTTT. This sequence encodes CASRKPGLGNTEAFF.

The chain is built from TRBV11-2 and TRBJ1-3, with D perhaps matching TRBD1 (6 bases). V was clipped by 2 bases and J by 10 bases, with 9 bases between them. Looked up from germline, CDR1 is SGHAT and CDR2 is FQNNGV. This CDR3 region has 12 residues. The CDR3 loop reads CASSLLGGTIYF. The CDR3 coding sequence is TGTGCCAGCAGCTTATTAGGGGGTACCATATATTTT.

Only a few counts were recorded for this clone. This rearrangement joins TRBV4-3 to TRBJ1-1; 10 positions match TRBD1. The CDR3 extends over 14 amino acids. V trimming: 4 bases; J trimming: 1 base; junction bases outside the gene matches: 0. Germline CDR1 reads LGHNA; CDR2 reads YSLEER. The CDR3 sequence is CASSRDRGNTEAFF. CDR3 coding DNA: TGCGCCAGCAGCCGGGACAGGGGGAACACTGAAGCTTTCTTT.

CDR3 loop: CASRQGIGTGELFF. The CDR3 DNA follows: TGTGCCAGCAGACAGGGTATAGGCACCGGGGAGCTGTTTTTT. The chain combines TRBV11-3 with TRBJ2-2, with a weak D call TRBD1 (6 bases). Germline V lookup: CDR1 SGHNT, CDR2 YENEEA. Trimming shortened V by 6 bases and J by 4 bases, and 12 bases separated the two germline ends. The CDR3 loop spans 14 amino acids.

The V and J genes are TRBV5-6 and TRBJ2-7; 8 positions match TRBD2. The J segment lost 5 bases and the V segment lost 1 base, leaving 5 bases of the junction unmatched. Germline V CDR1 and CDR2: SGHDT, YYEEEE. This CDR3 spans 14 amino acids. The CDR3 coding sequence is TGTGCCAGCAGCTTGTCGGGAGGGTTTAACGAGCAGTACTTC. The encoded protein is CASSLSGGFNEQYF.

This clone was seen just once. This rearrangement joins TRBV7-2 to TRBJ2-1, with TRBD1 matching 11 bases. J gave up 7 bases and V 5 bases, and 7 bases lay outside the gene matches. CDR3 size: 15 residues. Germline assignment: CDR1 SGHTA and CDR2 FQGNSA. The CDR3 bases are TGTGCCAGCAGCATTAAATGGGACAGGGGGAATGAGCAGTTCTTC. Translated, it gives CASSIKWDRGNEQFF.

The gene calls are TRBV2 and TRBJ1-1; D is perhaps TRBD1 (5 bases). Germline CDR1 is SNHLY and CDR2 is FYNNEI. The V gene lost 7 bases and the J gene lost 1 base, with 16 bases spanning the gap. The CDR3 length is 15 residues. The CDR3 region is CASTRWGVENTEAFF. In DNA, the CDR3 is TGTGCCAGCACCCGATGGGGGGTTGAGAACACTGAAGCTTTCTTT.